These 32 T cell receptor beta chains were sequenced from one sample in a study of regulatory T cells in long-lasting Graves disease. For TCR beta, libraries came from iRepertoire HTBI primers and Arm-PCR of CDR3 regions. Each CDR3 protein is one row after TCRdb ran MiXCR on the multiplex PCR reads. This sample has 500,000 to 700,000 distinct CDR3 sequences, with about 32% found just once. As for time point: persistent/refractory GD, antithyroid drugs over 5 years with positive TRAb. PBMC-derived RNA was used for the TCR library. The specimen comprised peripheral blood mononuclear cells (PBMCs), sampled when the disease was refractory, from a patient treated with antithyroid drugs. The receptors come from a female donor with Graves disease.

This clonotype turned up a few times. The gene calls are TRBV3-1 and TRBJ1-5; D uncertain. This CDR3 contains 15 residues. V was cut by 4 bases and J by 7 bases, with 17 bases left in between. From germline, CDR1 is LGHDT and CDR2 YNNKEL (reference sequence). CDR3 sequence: CASSPTGGGKQPQHF. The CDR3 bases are TGTGCCAGCAGCCCTACCGGCGGAGGGAAACAGCCCCAGCATTTT.

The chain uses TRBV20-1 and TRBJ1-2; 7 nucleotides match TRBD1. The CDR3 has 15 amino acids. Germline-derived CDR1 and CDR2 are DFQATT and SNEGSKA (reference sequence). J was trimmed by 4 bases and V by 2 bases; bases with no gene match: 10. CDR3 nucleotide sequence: TGCAGTGCTAGACCCGGGGACAGTTGGTCCTATGGCTACACCTTC. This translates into CSARPGDSWSYGYTF.

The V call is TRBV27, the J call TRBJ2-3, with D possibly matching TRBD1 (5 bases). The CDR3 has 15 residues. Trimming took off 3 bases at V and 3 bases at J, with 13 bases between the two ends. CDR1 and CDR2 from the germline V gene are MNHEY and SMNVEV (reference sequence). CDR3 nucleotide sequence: TGTGCCAGCAGTTTGGCAAGCAGGGAAACAGATACGCAGTATTTT. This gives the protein CASSLASRETDTQYF.

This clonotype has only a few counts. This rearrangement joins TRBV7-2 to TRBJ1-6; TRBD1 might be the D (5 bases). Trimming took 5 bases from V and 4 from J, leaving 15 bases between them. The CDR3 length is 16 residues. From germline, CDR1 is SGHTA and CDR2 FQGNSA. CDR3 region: CASSPPGGQYNSPLHF. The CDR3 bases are TGTGCCAGCAGCCCACCCGGAGGACAATATAATTCACCCCTCCACTTT.

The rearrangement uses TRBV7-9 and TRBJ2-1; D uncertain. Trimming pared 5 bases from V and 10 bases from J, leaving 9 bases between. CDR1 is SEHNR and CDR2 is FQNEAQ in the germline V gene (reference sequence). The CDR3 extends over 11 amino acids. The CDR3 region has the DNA TGTGCCAGCAGCATCGCCGCAGAGCAGTTCTTC. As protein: CASSIAAEQFF.

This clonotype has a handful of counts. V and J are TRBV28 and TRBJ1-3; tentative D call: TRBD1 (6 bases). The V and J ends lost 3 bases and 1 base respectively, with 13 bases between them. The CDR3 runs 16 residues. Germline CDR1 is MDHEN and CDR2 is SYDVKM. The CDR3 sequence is CASSFQGRGSGNTIYF. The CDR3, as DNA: TGTGCCAGCAGTTTTCAGGGGAGAGGTTCTGGAAACACCATATATTTT.

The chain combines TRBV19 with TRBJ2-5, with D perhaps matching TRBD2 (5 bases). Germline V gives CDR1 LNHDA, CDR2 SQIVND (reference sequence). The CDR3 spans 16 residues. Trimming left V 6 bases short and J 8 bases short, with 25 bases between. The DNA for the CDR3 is TGTGCCAGTAGCAACGACCTCACTAGACGACTCGGAACCCAGTACTTC. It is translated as CASSNDLTRRLGTQYF.

CDR3 amino acids: CASSPQGTTEAFF. The CDR3 region has the DNA TGTGCCAGCTCACCACAGGGTACCACTGAAGCTTTCTTT. V is TRBV18 and J is TRBJ1-1, with D hard to call. Germline loops: CDR1 KGHSH, CDR2 LQKENI. Trimming took 1 base from V and 4 from J, leaving 7 bases between them. The CDR3 sequence is 13 residues long.

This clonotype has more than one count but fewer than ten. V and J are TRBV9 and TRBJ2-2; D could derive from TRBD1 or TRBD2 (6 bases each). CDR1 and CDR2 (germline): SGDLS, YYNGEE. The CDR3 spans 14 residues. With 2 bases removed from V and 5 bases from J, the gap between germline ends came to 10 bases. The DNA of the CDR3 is TGTGCCAGCAGCGTGTTAGGGGGGACCGGGGAGCTGTTTTTT. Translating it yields CASSVLGGTGELFF.

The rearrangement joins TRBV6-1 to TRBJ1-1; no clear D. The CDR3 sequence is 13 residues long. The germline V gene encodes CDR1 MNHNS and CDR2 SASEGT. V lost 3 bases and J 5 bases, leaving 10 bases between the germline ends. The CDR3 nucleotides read TGTGCCAGCAGTGATTTCGTATTAACTGAAGCTTTCTTT. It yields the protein CASSDFVLTEAFF.

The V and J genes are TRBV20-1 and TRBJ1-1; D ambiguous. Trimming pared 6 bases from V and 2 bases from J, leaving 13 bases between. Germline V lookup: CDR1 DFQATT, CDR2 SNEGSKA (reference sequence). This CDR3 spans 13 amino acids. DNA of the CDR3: TGCAGTGCCCCGGTGACATATAACACTGAAGCTTTCTTT. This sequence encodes CSAPVTYNTEAFF.

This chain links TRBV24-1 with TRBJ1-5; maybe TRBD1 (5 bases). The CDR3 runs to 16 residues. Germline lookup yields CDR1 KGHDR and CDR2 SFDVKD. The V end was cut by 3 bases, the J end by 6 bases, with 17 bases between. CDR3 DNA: TGTGCCACCAGTGATGCGGACACGAAAGTGGGTCAGCCCCAGCATTTT. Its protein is CATSDADTKVGQPQHF.

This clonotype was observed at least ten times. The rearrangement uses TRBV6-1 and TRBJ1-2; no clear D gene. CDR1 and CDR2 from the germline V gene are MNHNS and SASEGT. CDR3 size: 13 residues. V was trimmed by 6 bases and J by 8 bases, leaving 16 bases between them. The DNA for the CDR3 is TGTGCCAGCAGACTCGATCCTCTTTTGGGCTACACCTTC. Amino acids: CASRLDPLLGYTF.

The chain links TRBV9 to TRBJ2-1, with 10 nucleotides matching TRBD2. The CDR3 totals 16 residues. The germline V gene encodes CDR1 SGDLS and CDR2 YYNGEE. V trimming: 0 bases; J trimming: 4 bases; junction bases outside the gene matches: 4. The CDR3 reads CASSVGVGLAYNEQFF. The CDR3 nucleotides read TGTGCCAGCAGCGTAGGGGTGGGACTAGCGTACAATGAGCAGTTCTTC.

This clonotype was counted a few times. CDR3 residues: CASSRGSSSNQPQHF. Here the CDR3 DNA reads TGTGCCAGCAGCCGTGGGTCCAGTAGCAATCAGCCCCAGCATTTT. The genes are TRBV7-2 and TRBJ1-5; D gene unclear. Trimming took 5 bases from V and 0 from J, leaving 11 bases between them. The CDR3 has 15 amino acids. Germline V gene lookup returns CDR1 SGHTA and CDR2 FQGNSA.

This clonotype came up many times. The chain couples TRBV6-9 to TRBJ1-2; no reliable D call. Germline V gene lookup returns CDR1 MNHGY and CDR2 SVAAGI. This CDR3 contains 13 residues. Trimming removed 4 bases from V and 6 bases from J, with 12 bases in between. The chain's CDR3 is CASSLEGSHGYTF. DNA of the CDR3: TGTGCCAGCAGTTTGGAAGGATCGCATGGCTACACCTTC.

CDR3 loop: CAWSERRDGVQYF. DNA of the CDR3: TGTGCCTGGAGTGAACGAAGGGATGGCGTTCAGTACTTC. The rearrangement joins TRBV30 to TRBJ2-4; D call uncertain. The CDR3 extends over 13 amino acids. The V gene lost 1 base and the J gene lost 11 bases, with 15 bases spanning the gap. Germline lookup yields CDR1 GTSNPN and CDR2 SVGIG (reference sequence). Based on the CDR3 plus reference TRBV30 and TRBJ2-4, the full variable domain is SQTIHQWPATLVQPVGSPLSLECTVEGTSNPNLYWYRQAAGRGLQLLFYSVGIGQISSEVPQNLSASRPQDRQFILSSKKLLLSDSGFYLCAWSERRDGVQYFGAGTRLSVL.

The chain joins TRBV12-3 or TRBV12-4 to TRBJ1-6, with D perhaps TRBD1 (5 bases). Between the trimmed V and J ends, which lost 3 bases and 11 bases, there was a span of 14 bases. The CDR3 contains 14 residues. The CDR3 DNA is TGTGCCAGCAGTTTCGGGGGTGGGGATGCACCCCTCCACTTT. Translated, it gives CASSFGGGDAPLHF.

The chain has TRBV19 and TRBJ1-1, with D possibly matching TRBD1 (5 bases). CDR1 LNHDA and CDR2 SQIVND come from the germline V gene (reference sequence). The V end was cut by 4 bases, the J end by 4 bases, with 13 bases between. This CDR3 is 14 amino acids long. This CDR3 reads CASSTTQGSTEAFF. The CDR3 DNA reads TGTGCCAGTAGTACGACGCAGGGCTCCACTGAAGCTTTCTTT.

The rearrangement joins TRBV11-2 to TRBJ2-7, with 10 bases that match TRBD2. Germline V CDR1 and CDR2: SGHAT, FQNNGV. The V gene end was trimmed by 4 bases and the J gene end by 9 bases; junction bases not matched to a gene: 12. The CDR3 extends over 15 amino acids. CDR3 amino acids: CASSSPGLALVGQYF. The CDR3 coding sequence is TGTGCCAGCAGCTCCCCGGGACTAGCGTTGGTCGGGCAGTACTTC. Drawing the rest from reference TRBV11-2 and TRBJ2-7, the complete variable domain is EAGVAQSPRYKIIEKRQSVAFWCNPISGHATLYWYQQILGQGPKLLIQFQNNGVVDDSQLPKDRFSAERLKGVDSTLKIQPAKLEDSAVYLCASSSPGLALVGQYFGPGTRLTVT.

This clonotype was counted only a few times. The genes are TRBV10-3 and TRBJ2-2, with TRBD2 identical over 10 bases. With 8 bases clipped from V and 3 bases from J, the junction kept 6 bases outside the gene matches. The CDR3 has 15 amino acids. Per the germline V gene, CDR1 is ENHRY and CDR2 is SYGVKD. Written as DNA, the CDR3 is TGTGCCATCCCCCAGCGGGAGGGGGACACCGGGGAGCTGTTTTTT. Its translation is CAIPQREGDTGELFF.

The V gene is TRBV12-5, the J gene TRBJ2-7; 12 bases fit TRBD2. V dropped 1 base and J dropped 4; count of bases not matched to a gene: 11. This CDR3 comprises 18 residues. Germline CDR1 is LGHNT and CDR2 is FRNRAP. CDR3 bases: TGTGCTAGTGGTTTGGAGCCTAGCGGGAGGGCCGAATGGTACGAGCAGTACTTC. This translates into CASGLEPSGRAEWYEQYF.

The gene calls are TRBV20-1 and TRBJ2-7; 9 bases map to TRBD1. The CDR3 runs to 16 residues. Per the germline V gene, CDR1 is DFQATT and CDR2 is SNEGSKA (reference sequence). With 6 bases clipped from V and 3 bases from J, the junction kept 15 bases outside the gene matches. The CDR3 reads CSALTLRDRVVYEQYF. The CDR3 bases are TGCAGTGCGCTGACTCTCCGGGACAGGGTTGTCTACGAGCAGTACTTC.

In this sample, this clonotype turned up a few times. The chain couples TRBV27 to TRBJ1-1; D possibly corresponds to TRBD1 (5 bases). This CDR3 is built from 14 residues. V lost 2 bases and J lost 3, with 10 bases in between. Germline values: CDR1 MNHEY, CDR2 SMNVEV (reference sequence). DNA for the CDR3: TGTGCCAGCAGTTTAGCAGGGCGGCACACTGAAGCTTTCTTT. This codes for CASSLAGRHTEAFF.

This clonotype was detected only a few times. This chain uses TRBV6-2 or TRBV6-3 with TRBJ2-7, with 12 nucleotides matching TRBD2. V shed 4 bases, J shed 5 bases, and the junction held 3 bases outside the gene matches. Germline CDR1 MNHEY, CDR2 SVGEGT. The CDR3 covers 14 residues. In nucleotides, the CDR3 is TGTGCCAGCAGTTGGACTAGCGGGATCCACGAGCAGTACTTC. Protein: CASSWTSGIHEQYF.

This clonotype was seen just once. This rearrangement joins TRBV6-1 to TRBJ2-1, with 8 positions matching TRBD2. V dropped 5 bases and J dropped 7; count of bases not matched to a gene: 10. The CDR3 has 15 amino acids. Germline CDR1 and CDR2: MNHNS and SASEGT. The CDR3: CASSPGGGGPNEQFF. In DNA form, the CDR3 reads TGTGCCAGCAGTCCCGGGGGGGGAGGGCCTAATGAGCAGTTCTTC.

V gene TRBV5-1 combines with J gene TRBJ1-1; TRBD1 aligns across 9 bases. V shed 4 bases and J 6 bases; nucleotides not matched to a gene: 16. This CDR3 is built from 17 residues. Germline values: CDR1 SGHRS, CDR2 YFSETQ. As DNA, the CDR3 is TGCGCCAGCAGCATGCGACCACCGGGACAGGGTTTCGCTGAAGCTTTCTTT. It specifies CASSMRPPGQGFAEAFF. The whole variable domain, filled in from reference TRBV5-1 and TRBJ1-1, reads KAGVTQTPRYLIKTRGQQVTLSCSPISGHRSVSWYQQTPGQGLQFLFEYFSETQRNKGNFPGRFSGRQFSNSRSEMNVSTLELGDSALYLCASSMRPPGQGFAEAFFGQGTRLTVV.

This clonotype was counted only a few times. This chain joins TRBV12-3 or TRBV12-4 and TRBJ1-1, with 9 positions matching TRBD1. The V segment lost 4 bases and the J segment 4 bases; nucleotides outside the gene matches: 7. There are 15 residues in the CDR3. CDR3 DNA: TGTGCCAGCAGTTCCCACAGGGGGCTGGGCACTGAAGCTTTCTTT. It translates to CASSSHRGLGTEAFF.

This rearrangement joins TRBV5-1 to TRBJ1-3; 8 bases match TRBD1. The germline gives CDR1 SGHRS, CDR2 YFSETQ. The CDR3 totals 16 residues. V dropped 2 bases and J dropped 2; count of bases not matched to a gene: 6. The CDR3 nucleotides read TGCGCCAGCAGCTTCGGAGGGACAGGACCTGGAAACACCATATATTTT. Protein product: CASSFGGTGPGNTIYF. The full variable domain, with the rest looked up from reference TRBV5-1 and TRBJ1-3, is KAGVTQTPRYLIKTRGQQVTLSCSPISGHRSVSWYQQTPGQGLQFLFEYFSETQRNKGNFPGRFSGRQFSNSRSEMNVSTLELGDSALYLCASSFGGTGPGNTIYFGEGSWLTVV.

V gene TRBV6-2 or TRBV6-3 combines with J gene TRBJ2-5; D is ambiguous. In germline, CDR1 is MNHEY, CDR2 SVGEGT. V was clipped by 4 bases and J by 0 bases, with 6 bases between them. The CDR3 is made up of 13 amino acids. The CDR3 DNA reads TGTGCCAGCAGTTTTTCGTACCAAGAGACCCAGTACTTC. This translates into CASSFSYQETQYF.

The CDR3 region is CASSLGGTPGTDTQYF. CDR3 coding DNA: TGTGCCAGCAGCTTAGGGGGGACACCTGGCACAGATACGCAGTATTTT. The chain joins TRBV7-6 to TRBJ2-3; D is possibly TRBD1 (6 bases). The CDR3 contains 16 residues. Germline lookup yields CDR1 SGHVS and CDR2 FNYEAQ. V lost 1 base to trimming and J lost 1 base, with 12 bases between them.

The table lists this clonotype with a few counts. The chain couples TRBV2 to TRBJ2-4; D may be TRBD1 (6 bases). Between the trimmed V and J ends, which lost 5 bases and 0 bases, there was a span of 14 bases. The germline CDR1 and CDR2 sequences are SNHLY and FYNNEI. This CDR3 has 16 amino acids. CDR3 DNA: TGTGCCAGCAGTTACGGACAGCTGCTAGCCAAAAACATTCAGTACTTC. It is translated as CASSYGQLLAKNIQYF.